This T cell receptor (beta chain) was sequenced during a study of human T cells and chemical hapten exposure. Turning to the study itself: Readings were taken at 6 days from patch tests that had applied 0.01% DPC to the upper back. The study traced per-sample TCR yield variation mainly to small differences in pooled library volumes. Study results and caveats: The donors suffered from alopecia, so their immune response may not match that of healthy people.

This clonotype has only a few counts. Its antigen remains unknown. Indicated time point: patch test 1, 2 weeks after DPC sensitization. This sample's treatment: therapeutic diphenylcyclopropenone sensitization with weekly scalp DPC. Under the authors' procedure: Sample TCR counts, which ranged from roughly 23,224 to 750,000, had a median of roughly 92,000. TCRdb re-called the RACE reads through MiXCR, storing one row per CDR3 protein. TCRdb's processing, not the study's, gives the V and J calls here. The table records 150,000 to 200,000 distinct CDR3 sequences, about 14% of them present only once. The CDR3 length is 15 residues. V lost 1 base, J lost 5 bases, and 7 bases stayed unmatched. Per the germline V gene, CDR1 is DFQATT and CDR2 is SNEGSKA (reference sequence).

The sequencing used whole blood, collected in connection with sensitization to the hapten diphenylcyclopropenone (DPC). The TCR originated in a woman younger than 45 with alopecia areata. Some clones in this sample may be carry-over from other donors' samples. V and J are TRBV20-1 and TRBJ2-7; 11 nucleotides align to TRBD2. The CDR3 DNA follows: TGCAGTGCTAGAGTTGTAGCGGGAGGGCCTAACGAGCAGTACTTC. Protein: CSARVVAGGPNEQYF.